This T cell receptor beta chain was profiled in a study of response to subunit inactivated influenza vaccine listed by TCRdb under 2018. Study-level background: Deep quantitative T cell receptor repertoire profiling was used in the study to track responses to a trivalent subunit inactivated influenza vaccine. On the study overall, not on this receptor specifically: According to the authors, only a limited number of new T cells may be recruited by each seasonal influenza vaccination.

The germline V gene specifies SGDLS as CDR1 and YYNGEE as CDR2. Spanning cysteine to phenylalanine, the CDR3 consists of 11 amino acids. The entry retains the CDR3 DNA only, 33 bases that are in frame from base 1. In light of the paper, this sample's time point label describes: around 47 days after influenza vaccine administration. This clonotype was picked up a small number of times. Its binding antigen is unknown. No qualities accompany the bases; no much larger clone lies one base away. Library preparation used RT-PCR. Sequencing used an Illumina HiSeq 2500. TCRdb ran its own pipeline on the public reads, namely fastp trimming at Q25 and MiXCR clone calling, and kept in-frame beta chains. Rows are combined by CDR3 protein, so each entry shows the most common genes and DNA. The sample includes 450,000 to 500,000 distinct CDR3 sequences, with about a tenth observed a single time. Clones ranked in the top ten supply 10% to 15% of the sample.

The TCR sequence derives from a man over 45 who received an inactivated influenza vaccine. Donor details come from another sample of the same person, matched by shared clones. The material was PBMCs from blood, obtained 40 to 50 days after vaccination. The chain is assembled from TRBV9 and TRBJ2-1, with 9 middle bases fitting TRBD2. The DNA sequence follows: TGTTCGAGCGGGGGGTATTTTGAGCAGTTCTTC. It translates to CSSGGYFEQFF.